This T cell receptor (beta chain) was captured in a study of T-cell reconstitution after alpha-beta-depleted transplantation in children. Study-level points and caveats: Hyperexpanded clones declined; after one year, newly produced T cells mostly supplied diversity. Several hundred expanded graft clones reportedly were the source of alpha-beta T cells about two months after transplant.

Unique molecular identifiers were incorporated into the prepared TCRbeta library. MiXCR was run by TCRdb on the PCR reads, yielding one entry per CDR3 protein. Of 250,000 to 300,000 distinct CDR3 sequences detected, 7.5% to 9% appear once; the ten largest clones hold approximately 9.6%. A word on this clonotype: The antigen is unknown. Relative to the germline gene, one junction end is altered; a read error may explain this.

Specimen: peripheral blood, collected 360 days after TCRalphabeta/CD19-depleted stem cell transplant. The source of this sequence is a female patient aged 2-10 years who had a stem cell transplant for Fanconi anemia, so the T cells may come from the graft donor.

The CDR3 sequence: CASSEMAGENYGYIF. The CDR3 DNA sequence: TGTGCCAGCAGCGAAATGGCTGGGGAAAACTATGGCTACATCTTC. The chain has TRBV25-1 and TRBJ1-2; D unclear. The CDR3 is made up of 15 amino acids. The V gene's germline CDR1 is MGHDK and CDR2 SYGVNS.